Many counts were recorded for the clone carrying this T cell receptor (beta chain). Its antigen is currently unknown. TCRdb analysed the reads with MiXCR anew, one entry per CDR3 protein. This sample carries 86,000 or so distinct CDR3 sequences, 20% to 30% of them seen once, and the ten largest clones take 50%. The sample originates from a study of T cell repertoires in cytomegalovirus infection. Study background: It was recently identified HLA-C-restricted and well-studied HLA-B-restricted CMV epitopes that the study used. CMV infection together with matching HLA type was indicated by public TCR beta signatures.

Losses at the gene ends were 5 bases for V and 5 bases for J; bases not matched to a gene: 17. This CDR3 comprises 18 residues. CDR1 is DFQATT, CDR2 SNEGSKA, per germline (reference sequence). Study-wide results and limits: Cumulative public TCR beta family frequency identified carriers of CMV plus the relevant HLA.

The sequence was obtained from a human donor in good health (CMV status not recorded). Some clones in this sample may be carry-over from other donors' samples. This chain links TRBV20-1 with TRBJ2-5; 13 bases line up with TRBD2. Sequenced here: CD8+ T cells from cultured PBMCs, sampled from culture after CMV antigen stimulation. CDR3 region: CSAPDGLAGEYPQETQYF. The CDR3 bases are TGCAGTGCTCCAGATGGACTAGCGGGGGAATATCCCCAGGAGACCCAGTACTTC.